Listed here are 19 T cell receptor beta chains from one sample, sequenced in a study of cytomegalovirus exposure and HLA in healthy donors. Produced via immunoSEQ multiplex PCR; TCRdb's table is partial and in-frame only. The sample carries some 75,000 clones, roughly 95% recorded once. The sample consisted of PBMCs. The receptors were gathered from a woman younger than 35 in good health and CMV-seronegative.

J is TRBJ1-2 and V is TRBV6-5; D might be TRBD1 (5 bases). In germline, CDR1 is MNHEY, CDR2 SVGAGI. Trimming removed 3 bases from V and 4 bases from J, with 15 bases in between. CDR3 length: 15 residues. CDR3 coding DNA: TGTGCCAGCAGTTATATCGGGGGGTTTTCCTATGGCTACACCTTC. This translates into CASSYIGGFSYGYTF.

The genes are TRBV28 and TRBJ2-7; TRBD2 agrees at 7 bases. The V gene end was trimmed by 5 bases and the J gene end by 7 bases; junction bases not matched to a gene: 8. The germline V gene has CDR1 MDHEN and CDR2 SYDVKM. The CDR3 length is 13 residues. The chain's CDR3 is CASSKGREVEQYF. The DNA for the CDR3 is TGTGCCAGCAGTAAGGGCCGGGAGGTAGAGCAGTACTTC.

The chain joins TRBV21-1 to TRBJ2-5; TRBD2, the table's D call, lacks a check against the DNA. TRBV21-1 is labeled a pseudogene. The CDR3 contains 18 residues. The CDR3 loop reads CASRKDVSSGRVSWTQYF. The CDR3 DNA is TGTGCCAGCAGGAAAGATGTGAGTAGCGGGAGGGTGTCGTGGACCCAGTACTTC.

J is TRBJ1-1 and V is TRBV7-8; D unresolved. The V end lost 4 bases, the J end lost 13 bases, and 19 bases lay between the germline ends. Per germline, CDR1 SGHVS and CDR2 FQNEAQ. The CDR3 has 13 residues. CDR3 protein: CASSYAERTRGFF. CDR3 in DNA: TGTGCCAGCAGCTATGCGGAAAGAACGCGAGGTTTCTTT.

This clone appeared once. The rearrangement uses TRBV5-1 and TRBJ1-1; 7 bases are shared with TRBD1. From germline, CDR1 is SGHRS and CDR2 YFSETQ. The V and J ends lost 4 bases and 2 bases, in that order; junction bases with no gene match: 14. This CDR3 region has 17 residues. The CDR3 DNA sequence: TGCGCCAGCAGCCCGGGAGGGGGCCAACCCCCAAACACTGAAGCTTTCTTT. Translating it yields CASSPGGGQPPNTEAFF. Based on the CDR3 plus reference TRBV5-1 and TRBJ1-1, the full variable domain is KAGVTQTPRYLIKTRGQQVTLSCSPISGHRSVSWYQQTPGQGLQFLFEYFSETQRNKGNFPGRFSGRQFSNSRSEMNVSTLELGDSALYLCASSPGGGQPPNTEAFFGQGTRLTVV.

This chain uses TRBV13 with TRBJ2-5; TRBD2 is a possible D gene (6 bases). The CDR3 loop spans 17 amino acids. The V end lost 0 bases, the J end lost 2 bases, and 16 bases lay between the germline ends. Germline V gene lookup returns CDR1 PRHDT and CDR2 FYEKMQ (reference sequence). CDR3 sequence reads: CASSLGRGTGVQETQYF. DNA of the CDR3: TGTGCCAGCAGCTTAGGGAGGGGTACGGGAGTTCAAGAGACCCAGTACTTC.

V gene TRBV5-6 combines with J gene TRBJ2-5, with 7 bases lining up with TRBD1. The CDR3 has 14 residues. Unmatched junction bases numbered 1, after V lost 1 base and J lost 1 base. Germline V gene lookup returns CDR1 SGHDT and CDR2 YYEEEE. CDR3 loop: CASSLRDSQETQYF. The CDR3 bases are TGTGCCAGCAGCTTGAGGGACAGCCAAGAGACCCAGTACTTC.

The CDR3 reads CSVEDSHSYEQYF. The CDR3 coding sequence is TGCAGCGTTGAGGACTCCCACTCCTACGAGCAGTACTTC. J is TRBJ2-7 and V is TRBV29-1; D might be TRBD2 (5 bases). The V gene's germline CDR1 is SQVTM and CDR2 ANQGSEA. This CDR3 spans 13 amino acids. Trimming took off 3 bases at V and 0 bases at J, with 9 bases between the two ends.

V and J are TRBV7-2 and TRBJ2-4, with a possible D match to TRBD2 (6 bases). This CDR3 is built from 13 residues. The germline CDR1 and CDR2 sequences are SGHTA and FQGNSA. V shed 3 bases and J shed 9 bases, with 12 bases lying between them. CDR3 coding DNA: TGTGCCAGCAGCTTGGGGTGGGGAGGCATTCAGTACTTC. Amino acids: CASSLGWGGIQYF. Full variable domain (outside the CDR3, taken from reference TRBV7-2 and TRBJ2-4): GAGVSQSPSNKVTEKGKDVELRCDPISGHTALYWYRQSLGQGLEFLIYFQGNSAPDKSGLPSDRFSAERTGGSVSTLTIQRTQQEDSAVYLCASSLGWGGIQYFGAGTRLSVL.

The chain joins TRBV5-1 to TRBJ1-1; D remains ambiguous. Trimming cost V 4 bases and J 0 bases, with 7 bases left between them. CDR3 size: 13 residues. The germline gives CDR1 SGHRS, CDR2 YFSETQ. CDR3 loop: CASSGDMNTEAFF. DNA of the CDR3: TGCGCCAGCAGCGGTGACATGAACACTGAAGCTTTCTTT.

The chain couples TRBV7-2 to TRBJ1-1; 8 bases match TRBD1. This CDR3 comprises 14 residues. V was clipped by 5 bases and J by 3 bases; unmatched bases: 5. Germline CDR1 SGHTA, CDR2 FQGNSA. The CDR3 coding sequence is TGTGCCAGCAGCACAGGGGGAGCGGACACTGAAGCTTTCTTT. Protein: CASSTGGADTEAFF. Full variable domain (outside the CDR3, taken from reference TRBV7-2 and TRBJ1-1): GAGVSQSPSNKVTEKGKDVELRCDPISGHTALYWYRQSLGQGLEFLIYFQGNSAPDKSGLPSDRFSAERTGGSVSTLTIQRTQQEDSAVYLCASSTGGADTEAFFGQGTRLTVV.

The rearrangement links TRBV4-1 to TRBJ2-5; 8 nucleotides match TRBD2. V shed 0 bases and J 5 bases; nucleotides not matched to a gene: 11. The CDR3 consists of 17 residues. CDR1 is MGHRA, CDR2 YSYEKL, per germline. The CDR3, as DNA: TGCGCCAGCAGCCAAGATTCAGGACTAGCCCGTGGGGAGACCCAGTACTTC. It yields the protein CASSQDSGLARGETQYF.

The chain couples TRBV6-5 to TRBJ1-2; perhaps TRBD1 as D (5 bases). V lost 0 bases to trimming and J lost 1 base, with 9 bases between them. This CDR3 has 15 residues. Germline CDR1 is MNHEY and CDR2 is SVGAGI. Here the CDR3 reads CASSYSMGHNYGYTF. CDR3 in DNA: TGTGCCAGCAGTTACTCGATGGGGCATAACTATGGCTACACCTTC.

This clone was picked up one time. V usage is TRBV19 and J usage is TRBJ2-7, with D possibly TRBD1 on 6 matching bases. CDR1 and CDR2 (germline): LNHDA, SQIVND (reference sequence). The length of the CDR3 is 13 residues. The V end lost 3 bases, the J end lost 4 bases, and 10 bases lay between the germline ends. The CDR3 DNA reads as TGTGCCAGTAGTATTCCACAGGGTTACGAGCAGTACTTC. This translates into CASSIPQGYEQYF.

The chain employs TRBV27 and TRBJ2-7; 8 bases match TRBD2. Per germline, CDR1 MNHEY and CDR2 SMNVEV (reference sequence). V was clipped by 8 bases and J by 4 bases; unmatched bases: 13. CDR3 length equals 15 residues. The CDR3 nucleotides are TGTGCCAGCCAAATACGGGGGGGCGCAAATTACGAGCAGTACTTC. Translated: CASQIRGGANYEQYF.

The gene calls are TRBV19 and TRBJ1-1; the match to TRBD1 covers 10 bases. After removal of 4 bases from V and 4 bases from J, the junction contained 3 bases not matched to a gene. Germline V gene data show CDR1 as LNHDA and CDR2 as SQIVND (reference sequence). The CDR3 has 14 amino acids. The CDR3 DNA is TGTGCCAGTAGTACCCGGACAGGGGGCACTGAAGCTTTCTTT. Translating gives CASSTRTGGTEAFF.

The rearrangement joins TRBV5-1 to TRBJ2-2; the match to TRBD2 covers 7 bases. V was pared by 0 bases and J by 0 bases, with 5 bases of the junction left unmatched. The CDR3 is 17 residues long. Germline CDR1 reads SGHRS; CDR2 reads YFSETQ. CDR3 sequence (DNA): TGCGCCAGCAGCTTGGCCCCCGGACTAGCGAACACCGGGGAGCTGTTTTTT. Translation: CASSLAPGLANTGELFF.

The chain couples TRBV5-4 to TRBJ2-5; TRBD1 is a possible D gene (6 bases). Per germline, CDR1 SGHNT and CDR2 YYREEE (reference sequence). The CDR3 has 14 amino acids. V was cut by 1 base and J by 8 bases, with 15 bases left in between. Here the CDR3 DNA reads TGTGCCAGCAGCTTGTGGGGGCATCCCATCACCCAGTACTTC. Its translation: CASSLWGHPITQYF.

The gene calls are TRBV29-1 and TRBJ2-7; D is unresolved. Germline assignment: CDR1 SQVTM and CDR2 ANQGSEA. The CDR3 totals 15 residues. V lost 7 bases and J 2 bases, leaving 21 bases between the germline ends. This chain's CDR3 is CSANKGQNYPYEQYF. CDR3 coding DNA: TGCAGCGCTAACAAAGGCCAGAACTATCCCTACGAGCAGTACTTC.